These 27 T cell receptor beta chains came from one sample sequenced in a study of somatic mutations in cytotoxic T cells in rheumatoid arthritis. Sequencing used immunoSEQ multiplex PCR; TCRdb keeps in-frame clones, though not all of them. The table includes 15,000 or so clones, 70% to 85% detected once. Sequenced: CD8+ T cells sorted from blood. The receptors shown here come from an adult with rheumatoid arthritis.

In regard to this clone: Mismatch with germline at one junction end may stem from a read error. The rearrangement links TRBV6-4 to TRBJ1-3; D is unresolved. Germline lookup yields CDR1 MRHNA and CDR2 SNTAGT. The CDR3 extends over 17 amino acids. The CDR3 DNA reads as TGTGCCAGCAGTTACTCGACCGGGGTCCCCTCGGGAAACACCATATATTTT. Its protein product is CASSYSTGVPSGNTIYF.

The chain couples TRBV29-1 to TRBJ1-2; 11 bases match TRBD1. With 0 bases clipped from V and 3 bases from J, the junction kept 6 bases outside the gene matches. From germline, CDR1 is SQVTM and CDR2 ANQGSEA. The CDR3 length is 16 residues. CDR3 DNA sequence: TGCAGCGTTGAAGATCTTGGGGACAGGGGGGACTATGGCTACACCTTC. It codes for CSVEDLGDRGDYGYTF. The full variable domain, rest sourced from reference TRBV29-1 and TRBJ1-2, is SAVISQKPSRDICQRGTSLTIQCQVDSQVTMMFWYRQQPGQSLTLIATANQGSEATYESGFVIDKFPISRPNLTFSTLTVSNMSPEDSSIYLCSVEDLGDRGDYGYTFGSGTRLTVV.

The rearrangement uses TRBV10-3 and TRBJ2-1; possibly TRBD1 for D (9 bases). V shed 10 bases and J shed 4 bases, with 17 bases lying between them. Germline V lookup: CDR1 ENHRY, CDR2 SYGVKD. CDR3 length equals 14 residues. This chain's CDR3 is CASGGTGPYNEQFF. As DNA, the CDR3 is TGTGCCAGCGGGGGGACAGGGCCTTACAATGAGCAGTTCTTC.

CDR3 in DNA: TGTGCCAGCAGCAAACTAGCGGGGGGGCAAGATACGCAGTATTTT. It is translated as CASSKLAGGQDTQYF. The V gene is TRBV21-1, the J gene TRBJ2-3; TRBD2, the table's D call, was not compared with the DNA. TRBV21-1 corresponds to a pseudogene. The CDR3 totals 15 residues.

The gene calls are TRBV7-9 and TRBJ2-3; D gene uncertain. In germline, CDR1 is SEHNR, CDR2 FQNEAQ (reference sequence). With 1 base removed from V and 4 bases from J, the gap between germline ends came to 15 bases. The CDR3 consists of 16 residues. For the CDR3, the DNA is TGTGCCAGCAGCTTAGTGAGGACCATGGGTTCAGATACGCAGTATTTT. Translated: CASSLVRTMGSDTQYF.

V is TRBV19 and J is TRBJ1-5, with D perhaps TRBD1 (6 bases). Germline V gene data show CDR1 as LNHDA and CDR2 as SQIVND (reference sequence). Trimming pared 8 bases from V and 6 bases from J, leaving 23 bases between. The CDR3 has 16 amino acids. As DNA, the CDR3 is TGTGCCAGTCAAGATATGGGGGCAGGGAATATTCAGCCCCAGCATTTT. It codes for CASQDMGAGNIQPQHF.

This chain links TRBV10-3 with TRBJ2-5; TRBD2 aligns across 7 bases. The CDR3 is 15 residues long. In germline, CDR1 is ENHRY, CDR2 SYGVKD. V gave up 3 bases and J gave up 1 base; unmatched junction bases: 5. This CDR3 is CAISDPGTTQETQYF. For the CDR3, the DNA is TGTGCCATCAGTGACCCCGGGACTACCCAAGAGACCCAGTACTTC.

The V call is TRBV20-1, the J call TRBJ2-7; D is undetermined. Germline V gene sequence: CDR1 DFQATT, CDR2 SNEGSKA (reference sequence). The V end was cut by 6 bases, the J end by 3 bases, with 3 bases between. The CDR3 is 9 residues long. In DNA, the CDR3 is TGCAGTGCCAGCTACGAGCAGTACGTC. This codes for CSASYEQYV.

The V and J genes are TRBV5-8 and TRBJ2-1; 10 bases match TRBD2. V lost 4 bases, J lost 0 bases, and 4 bases stayed unmatched. Germline CDR1 is SGHTS and CDR2 is YDEGEE. CDR3 length: 16 amino acids. CDR3 nucleotides: TGTGCCAGCAGCCAGATAGCGGGGGGCTCCTACAATGAGCAGTTCTTC. Its translation is CASSQIAGGSYNEQFF.

A single count supports this clone. The chain is built from TRBV6-6 and TRBJ1-4, with D perhaps TRBD1 (5 bases). V was pared by 6 bases and J by 7 bases, with 12 bases between. The CDR3 loop spans 13 amino acids. Germline assignment: CDR1 MNHNY and CDR2 SVGAGI (reference sequence). CDR3 residues: CASRQRGSEKLFF. The CDR3 region has the DNA TGTGCCAGCAGACAAAGGGGCAGTGAAAAACTGTTTTTT.

This chain links TRBV6-4 with TRBJ2-1; TRBD2 matches at 12 bases. The germline CDR1 and CDR2 sequences are MRHNA and SNTAGT. V was pared by 7 bases and J by 10 bases, with 17 bases of the junction left unmatched. This CDR3 contains 17 residues. CDR3 nucleotides: TGTGCCAGCAAGGACGACCCCTCTAGCGGGGGGGCCGGGGAGCAGTTCTTC. Translation: CASKDDPSSGGAGEQFF.

This clone has just one count. The chain couples TRBV2 to TRBJ2-1; 10 bases fit TRBD1. V was pared by 6 bases and J by 6 bases, with 20 bases of the junction left unmatched. Germline CDR1 SNHLY, CDR2 FYNNEI. The CDR3 covers 19 residues. The CDR3 loop reads CASRANANARDRGPNEQFF. The CDR3 DNA is TGTGCCAGCAGAGCTAACGCTAACGCCAGGGACAGGGGTCCCAATGAGCAGTTCTTC.

This sequence joins TRBV28 and TRBJ2-2; 8 bases match TRBD1. V trimming: 6 bases; J trimming: 5 bases; junction bases outside the gene matches: 8. Germline V gives CDR1 MDHEN, CDR2 SYDVKM. This CDR3 is built from 15 residues. The CDR3 bases are TGTGCCAGCAGCCCAGGGGGCGCAGGTACCGGGGAGCTGTTTTTT. The encoded protein is CASSPGGAGTGELFF. The whole variable domain, filled in from reference TRBV28 and TRBJ2-2, reads DVKVTQSSRYLVKRTGEKVFLECVQDMDHENMFWYRQDPGLGLRLIYFSYDVKMKEKGDIPEGYSVSREKKERFSLILESASTNQTSMYLCASSPGGAGTGELFFGEGSRLTVL.

The chain carries TRBV19 and TRBJ2-1; 7 nucleotides match TRBD1. Trimming cost V 3 bases and J 4 bases; bases outside gene matches: 6. Per the germline V gene, CDR1 is LNHDA and CDR2 is SQIVND (reference sequence). The CDR3 has 15 residues. CDR3 amino acids: CASSMTGTAYNEQFF. For the CDR3, the DNA is TGTGCCAGTAGTATGACCGGGACAGCGTACAATGAGCAGTTCTTC.

This clone appeared a single time. At one end the junction does not follow the germline gene, possibly because of a read error. The chain recombines TRBV7-7 with TRBJ2-5; no firm D call. This CDR3 is 14 amino acids long. The germline CDR1 and CDR2 sequences are SSHAT and FNYEAQ (reference sequence). CDR3 coding DNA: TGTGCTAGCAGCTTAGCAGCCACGAGGGAGACCCAGTACTTC. Protein product: CASSLAATRETQYF.

J is TRBJ2-2 and V is TRBV7-8, with a tentative D call TRBD2 (6 bases). The CDR3 runs to 17 residues. Germline assignment: CDR1 SGHVS and CDR2 FQNEAQ. V was trimmed by 4 bases and J by 5 bases, leaving 20 bases between them. The CDR3 region has the DNA TGTGCCAGCAGCTCCGGGACTTTAGCGGTCCGGACCGGGGAGCTGTTTTTT. Protein sequence: CASSSGTLAVRTGELFF.

This chain connects TRBV21-1 to TRBJ2-1; TRBD2 is taken as the D call from the table, unchecked against the DNA. TRBV21-1 is recorded as a pseudogene. CDR3 size: 18 residues. CDR3 DNA: TGTGCCAGCAGCAAAGGGAATCGTTCGCGGGGACTATACAATGAGCAGTTCTTC. Its translation is CASSKGNRSRGLYNEQFF.

This chain connects TRBV28 to TRBJ2-1; the D is unclear. This CDR3 is built from 14 residues. V was trimmed by 6 bases and J by 5 bases, leaving 14 bases between them. The germline gives CDR1 MDHEN, CDR2 SYDVKM. The CDR3 nucleotides read TGTGCCAGCAGCCCTACCCCGACAAACAATGAGCAGTTCTTC. Protein product: CASSPTPTNNEQFF.

The DNA for the CDR3 is TGTGCCAGCAGCGTTCAACAGGGGGCTGGAAACACCATATATTTT. This gives the protein CASSVQQGAGNTIYF. V is TRBV9 and J is TRBJ1-3; TRBD1 agrees at 8 bases. This CDR3 spans 15 amino acids. The V segment lost 2 bases and the J segment 2 bases; nucleotides outside the gene matches: 3. Germline V lookup: CDR1 SGDLS, CDR2 YYNGEE.

The J gene is TRBJ2-7, the V gene TRBV28; 9 nucleotides line up with TRBD1. V lost 5 bases to trimming and J lost 4 bases; unmatched junction nucleotides: 6. Germline V CDR1 and CDR2: MDHEN, SYDVKM. The CDR3 runs 14 residues. DNA of the CDR3: TGTGCCAGCAGTCAAGTCGGGACAGGGTACGAGCAGTACTTC. As protein: CASSQVGTGYEQYF.

This clone has more than one count but fewer than ten. The chain couples TRBV27 to TRBJ1-6, with D possibly being TRBD1 (5 bases). With 5 bases removed from V and 9 bases from J, the gap between germline ends came to 8 bases. The germline gives CDR1 MNHEY, CDR2 SMNVEV (reference sequence). The CDR3 length is 12 residues. The CDR3, as DNA: TGTGCCAGCAGTGGGGGGGGTTCACCCCTCCACTTT. The encoded protein is CASSGGGSPLHF.

This chain joins TRBV6-4 and TRBJ2-3; 9 bases are shared with TRBD2. In germline, CDR1 is MRHNA, CDR2 SNTAGT. V gave up 6 bases and J gave up 2 bases; unmatched junction bases: 3. The CDR3 contains 14 residues. This chain's CDR3 is CASSERGVTDTQYF. The DNA for the CDR3 is TGTGCCAGCAGCGAGCGGGGGGTCACAGATACGCAGTATTTT.

This chain connects TRBV5-1 to TRBJ1-3; no firm D call. Germline V gene lookup returns CDR1 SGHRS and CDR2 YFSETQ. The ends were cut back, 1 base at V and 0 bases at J, with 8 bases in the middle. This CDR3 contains 15 residues. The DNA of the CDR3 is TGCGCCAGCAGCTTGACGGCAGGCTCTGGAAACACCATATATTTT. Translated, it gives CASSLTAGSGNTIYF.

The V call is TRBV13, the J call TRBJ1-6; D is ambiguous. This CDR3 has 15 amino acids. V was clipped by 3 bases and J by 1 base, with 7 bases between them. The germline V gene has CDR1 PRHDT and CDR2 FYEKMQ (reference sequence). The CDR3 loop reads CASSLEGSYNSPLHF. CDR3 DNA: TGTGCCAGCAGCTTGGAGGGTTCCTATAATTCACCCCTCCACTTT.

This clone was counted between two and nine times. CDR3 bases: TGTGCCAGCAGCTTCGGGGGGAATCAGCCCCAGCATTTT. Translation gives CASSFGGNQPQHF. The chain uses TRBV7-8 and TRBJ1-5, with a weak D call TRBD1 (5 bases). Germline CDR1 is SGHVS and CDR2 is FQNEAQ. The CDR3 covers 13 residues. Trimming pared 3 bases from V and 4 bases from J, leaving 7 bases between.

There are a few counts of this clone. The J gene is TRBJ1-6, the V gene TRBV11-2, with 7 bases lining up with TRBD1. This CDR3 has 16 residues. The V gene end was trimmed by 5 bases and the J gene end by 5 bases; junction bases not matched to a gene: 9. Germline V lookup: CDR1 SGHAT, CDR2 FQNNGV. CDR3 sequence: CASSPNPTGNNSPLHF. DNA of the CDR3: TGTGCCAGCAGCCCAAACCCGACAGGGAATAATTCACCCCTCCACTTT.

In its sample, this clone was seen a few times. V usage is TRBV19 and J usage is TRBJ2-1; 10 bases are a match to TRBD2. The CDR3 covers 15 residues. The trim removed 3 bases at V and 4 bases at J, leaving 3 bases unmatched. The germline gives CDR1 LNHDA, CDR2 SQIVND (reference sequence). DNA of the CDR3: TGTGCCAGTAGTATTACTAGCGGGGCATACAATGAGCAGTTCTTC. Amino acids: CASSITSGAYNEQFF.